This T cell receptor beta chain was documented in a study of T-cell memory formation after mild COVID-19. For the study at large: TCR clusters largely stayed donor specific. Overall study findings and caveats: A subset of responding clones appeared in pre-infection memory, suggesting cross-reactive memory joined. Of the contracting clones, CD4+ ones lay mainly in CM and EM, and CD8+ ones in EMRA.

The CDR3 covers 10 residues. V lost 6 bases and J lost 4, with 4 bases in between. CDR1 MRHNA and CDR2 SNTAGT come from the germline V gene. With regard to this clonotype: Its target is not known.

Using its own MiXCR run on the 5' RACE reads, TCRdb lists one record per CDR3 protein. The sample carries roughly 300,000 distinct CDR3 sequences, roughly 13% recorded once. The chain uses TRBV6-4 and TRBJ2-7; D is uncertain. Source material: PBMCs or a T cell subset sorted from them (not recorded which). The receptor comes from a man younger than 35 who had mild COVID-19 (a few samples of this study predate the infection). Cell type and time point are not known. The CDR3 sequence is CASRFYEQYV. CDR3 nucleotide sequence: TGTGCCAGCAGGTTTTACGAGCAGTACGTC.